One and the same sample provided the 26 T cell receptor beta chains below, sequenced in a study of T cells in tuberculosis. TCRdb's copy holds only in-frame clones and misses some; the assay was immunoSEQ multiplex PCR. The sample consists of tens of thousands of clones, around nine tenths of them appearing once. Sequences were obtained from PBMCs. Source of these receptors: a donor under 30 with latent tuberculosis or without tuberculosis infection. Some clones in this sample may be carry-over from other donors' samples.

The genes are TRBV14 and TRBJ1-1; weak D call: TRBD1 (5 bases). The V gene lost 2 bases and the J gene lost 3 bases, with 22 bases spanning the gap. There are 18 residues in the CDR3. Germline CDR1 and CDR2: SGHDN and FVKESK. As DNA, the CDR3 is TGTGCCAGCAGCCAAACACCGGGCCCAGGGTTTTTGGACACTGAAGCTTTCTTT. Translated, it gives CASSQTPGPGFLDTEAFF.

The chain links TRBV19 to TRBJ1-6, with 9 bases lining up with TRBD1. The ends lost 4 bases at V and 3 bases at J; junction bases unmatched: 7. The V gene's germline CDR1 is LNHDA and CDR2 SQIVND (reference sequence). The CDR3 is made up of 17 amino acids. The CDR3 loop is CASSNDLTGGYNSPLHF. The DNA of the CDR3 is TGTGCCAGTAGTAACGACCTGACAGGGGGCTATAATTCACCCCTCCACTTT.

With regard to this clone: The CDR3 does not end in the conserved phenylalanine or tryptophan, so this is likely a read error. The DNA is omitted, as the CDR3 cannot be located on it reliably, and the CDR3 follows TCRdb's listing. This chain connects TRBV12-5 to TRBJ1-2. Germline values: CDR1 LGHNT, CDR2 FRNRAP. The CDR3 region is 12 residues in length, termini included. CDR3 residues: CASGFSHGQAHL.

The gene calls are TRBV7-8 and TRBJ2-7; D is perhaps TRBD1 (6 bases). This CDR3 is 13 amino acids long. Germline CDR1 and CDR2: SGHVS and FQNEAQ. Trimming pared 11 bases from V and 3 bases from J, leaving 17 bases between. This CDR3 reads CARTQGSGYEQYF. CDR3 DNA sequence: TGTGCCCGTACGCAGGGGTCGGGCTACGAGCAGTACTTC.

This rearrangement joins TRBV28 to TRBJ2-7, with TRBD2 as a possible D gene (6 bases). The CDR3 has 17 amino acids. The germline V and J ends were trimmed by 2 bases and 2 bases, with 19 bases remaining between them. Germline V CDR1 and CDR2: MDHEN, SYDVKM. The CDR3: CASSLPRVGGLAYEQYF. The CDR3 DNA reads TGTGCCAGCAGTTTACCTCGGGTCGGGGGACTTGCCTACGAGCAGTACTTC.

The rearrangement links TRBV29-1 to TRBJ2-7; D might be TRBD1 (6 bases). Germline-derived CDR1 and CDR2 are SQVTM and ANQGSEA. The V gene lost 8 bases and the J gene lost 5 bases, with 13 bases spanning the gap. The CDR3 consists of 11 residues. The CDR3 spells CSCRGSHEQYF. CDR3 bases: TGCAGCTGTAGGGGGTCCCACGAGCAGTACTTC.

This rearrangement joins TRBV6-6 to TRBJ1-5, with D possibly TRBD1 on 5 matching bases. The germline V and J ends were trimmed by 8 bases and 5 bases, with 16 bases remaining between them. This CDR3 region has 14 residues. Germline CDR1 is MNHNY and CDR2 is SVGAGI (reference sequence). The CDR3 region is CASSRGMGDQPQHF. As DNA, the CDR3 is TGTGCCAGCTCACGGGGGATGGGCGATCAGCCCCAGCATTTT.

This sequence joins TRBV5-1 and TRBJ1-1; D not certain. CDR3 size: 14 residues. Trimming removed 3 bases at V and 3 bases at J, with 12 bases between. Germline-derived CDR1 and CDR2 are SGHRS and YFSETQ. CDR3 region: CASSSGGGYTEAFF. As DNA, the CDR3 is TGCGCCAGCAGCTCAGGTGGCGGGTACACTGAAGCTTTCTTT.

This sequence joins TRBV14 and TRBJ2-1; weak D call: TRBD2 (5 bases). Trimming removed 3 bases from V and 2 bases from J, with 11 bases in between. The V gene's germline CDR1 is SGHDN and CDR2 FVKESK. The CDR3 extends over 15 amino acids. CDR3 region: CASSHREGPYNEQFF. DNA of the CDR3: TGTGCCAGCAGCCATCGAGAGGGCCCCTACAATGAGCAGTTCTTC.

V gene TRBV14 combines with J gene TRBJ1-1; D ambiguous. Trimming removed 4 bases at V and 5 bases at J, with 11 bases between. CDR1 and CDR2 from the germline V gene are SGHDN and FVKESK. CDR3 length: 13 residues. The CDR3 region has the DNA TGTGCCAGCAGCCTCCGAGGATTGACTGAAGCTTTCTTT. It translates to CASSLRGLTEAFF. Full variable domain (outside the CDR3, taken from reference TRBV14 and TRBJ1-1): EAGVTQFPSHSVIEKGQTVTLRCDPISGHDNLYWYRRVMGKEIKFLLHFVKESKQDESGMPNNRFLAERTGGTYSTLKVQPAELEDSGVYFCASSLRGLTEAFFGQGTRLTVV.

This chain uses TRBV10-3 with TRBJ1-5, with 7 bases aligning to TRBD1. The J segment lost 0 bases and the V segment lost 3 bases, leaving 11 bases of the junction unmatched. Germline CDR1 is ENHRY and CDR2 is SYGVKD. The CDR3 loop spans 18 amino acids. In DNA form, the CDR3 reads TGTGCCATCAGTGATCAGGTAGGACAGGCCGATAGCAATCAGCCCCAGCATTTT. Translating it yields CAISDQVGQADSNQPQHF.

CDR3 loop: CASSLGGRPAGGTRETQYF. The CDR3 DNA is TGTGCCAGCAGCTTAGGAGGTCGTCCGGCGGGGGGGACGAGGGAGACCCAGTACTTC. The gene calls are TRBV11-2 and TRBJ2-5, with 9 bases fitting TRBD2. The junction had 17 bases not matched to a gene; V was cut back by 1 base and J by 5 bases. The CDR3 totals 19 residues. CDR1 is SGHAT and CDR2 is FQNNGV in the germline V gene.

The chain links TRBV5-4 to TRBJ2-7; TRBD1 matches 8 bases. CDR3 length: 16 amino acids. Germline V gives CDR1 SGHNT, CDR2 YYREEE (reference sequence). Trimming cost V 1 base and J 6 bases; bases outside gene matches: 12. Written as DNA, the CDR3 is TGTGCCAGCAGCTTGCTATCGAACAGGGGGGTACGCGAGCAGTACTTC. Translating gives CASSLLSNRGVREQYF.

The chain links TRBV14 to TRBJ2-1; TRBD1 is a possible D gene (5 bases). This CDR3 contains 14 residues. Looked up from germline, CDR1 is SGHDN and CDR2 is FVKESK. The ends were cut back, 1 base at V and 5 bases at J, with 9 bases in the middle. CDR3 bases: TGTGCCAGCAGCCAAGGAATGGGGCACAATGAGCAGTTCTTC. It translates to CASSQGMGHNEQFF.

The gene calls are TRBV7-9 and TRBJ2-2, with 7 bases aligning to TRBD2. V lost 5 bases to trimming and J lost 0 bases; unmatched junction nucleotides: 6. This CDR3 has 16 residues. The V gene's germline CDR1 is SEHNR and CDR2 FQNEAQ (reference sequence). The CDR3 here is CASSPLGRANTGELFF. DNA of the CDR3: TGTGCCAGCAGCCCTCTGGGGAGGGCGAACACCGGGGAGCTGTTTTTT.

The CDR3 spells CASSPLRGGNTDTQYF. The DNA for the CDR3 is TGCGCCAGCAGCCCACTGAGGGGGGGAAACACAGATACGCAGTATTTT. The chain carries TRBV5-1 and TRBJ2-3; a weak D match, TRBD2 (7 bases). Germline V gene data show CDR1 as SGHRS and CDR2 as YFSETQ. The germline V and J ends were trimmed by 4 bases and 2 bases, with 17 bases remaining between them. The CDR3 length is 16 residues.

The rearrangement joins TRBV6-5 to TRBJ2-5; D not resolved. The CDR3 totals 12 residues. V was clipped by 0 bases and J by 5 bases, with 4 bases between them. Germline V lookup: CDR1 MNHEY, CDR2 SVGAGI. CDR3 protein: CASSYSRETQYF. As DNA, the CDR3 is TGTGCCAGCAGTTACTCGAGGGAGACCCAGTACTTC.

This clone was detected a few times. J is TRBJ2-7 and V is TRBV9, with D tentatively TRBD1 (5 bases). Germline CDR1 and CDR2: SGDLS and YYNGEE. The germline V and J ends were trimmed by 2 bases and 2 bases, with 11 bases remaining between them. The CDR3 is 14 amino acids. DNA of the CDR3: TGTGCCAGCAGCGTCGCGGTGGGGCCCTACGAGCAGTACTTC. It translates to CASSVAVGPYEQYF.

The gene calls are TRBV27 and TRBJ2-6; 8 bases align to TRBD1. Trimming at V came to 5 bases and at J to 0 bases, leaving 6 bases not matched to a gene. The V gene's germline CDR1 is MNHEY and CDR2 SMNVEV (reference sequence). This CDR3 region has 17 residues. This CDR3 is CASSLLGQDSGANVLTF. CDR3 in DNA: TGTGCCAGCAGTCTGCTGGGACAGGACTCTGGGGCCAACGTCCTGACTTTC.

The V call is TRBV5-1, the J call TRBJ2-2; D perhaps matches TRBD1 (6 bases). V lost 2 bases to trimming and J lost 6 bases, with 17 bases between them. Per the germline V gene, CDR1 is SGHRS and CDR2 is YFSETQ. The CDR3 spans 16 residues. In DNA form, the CDR3 reads TGCGCCAGCAGCTTAACCCCACAGGGACCGCCCGGGGAGCTGTTTTTT. The encoded protein is CASSLTPQGPPGELFF.

The chain employs TRBV6-6 and TRBJ1-4; D remains unclear. Germline lookup yields CDR1 MNHNY and CDR2 SVGAGI (reference sequence). CDR3 length equals 14 residues. V was clipped by 5 bases and J by 8 bases, with 15 bases between them. This CDR3 is CASSNPSRWEKLFF. The CDR3 DNA is TGTGCCAGCAGTAACCCGTCCCGGTGGGAAAAACTGTTTTTT.

The chain links TRBV4-2 to TRBJ2-7; 7 nucleotides align to TRBD2. The J segment lost 2 bases and the V segment lost 4 bases, leaving 8 bases of the junction unmatched. The CDR3 has 15 residues. CDR1 and CDR2 (germline): LGHNA, YNFKEQ. CDR3 protein: CASSPNPGGAYEQYF. CDR3 nucleotide sequence: TGTGCCAGCAGCCCCAACCCTGGGGGGGCCTACGAGCAGTACTTC.

This clone showed up just once. This chain connects TRBV19 to TRBJ2-3; D is perhaps TRBD1 (6 bases). Germline CDR1 reads LNHDA; CDR2 reads SQIVND (reference sequence). This CDR3 has 12 residues. V was clipped by 5 bases and J by 6 bases, with 9 bases between them. The CDR3 bases are TGTGCCAGTAGTCCAGGGGTGGATACGCAGTATTTT. Its protein is CASSPGVDTQYF. Using reference TRBV19 and TRBJ2-3 for the parts outside the CDR3, the full variable domain is DGGITQSPKYLFRKEGQNVTLSCEQNLNHDAMYWYRQDPGQGLRLIYYSQIVNDFQKGDIAEGYSVSREKKESFPLTVTSAQKNPTAFYLCASSPGVDTQYFGPGTRLTVL.

This clone was seen a single time. The chain joins TRBV6-1 to TRBJ1-1; possibly TRBD1 for D (5 bases). V gave up 0 bases and J gave up 9 bases, with 8 bases separating them. The germline gives CDR1 MNHNS, CDR2 SASEGT. The CDR3 consists of 12 residues. The DNA for the CDR3 is TGTGCCAGCAGTGAAGCGGGGGGTAAAGCTTTCTTT. It encodes CASSEAGGKAFF.

This sequence joins TRBV29-1 and TRBJ1-1; D unresolved. Deletions cut 6 bases from V and 1 base from J, with 18 bases between. The CDR3 is 15 residues long. The germline gives CDR1 SQVTM, CDR2 ANQGSEA. The CDR3, as DNA: TGCAGCGTCCCTCCTTTACCGCGGGGGAACACTGAAGCTTTCTTT. It codes for CSVPPLPRGNTEAFF.

This chain links TRBV23-1 with TRBJ2-1; D possibly corresponds to TRBD1 (5 bases). TRBV23-1 is classed as an ORF, of uncertain function. The V end lost 7 bases, the J end lost 0 bases, and 10 bases lay between the germline ends. The CDR3 runs to 14 residues. CDR3 sequence reads: CASTLTASYNEQFF. In DNA form, the CDR3 reads TGCGCCAGCACCTTGACAGCCTCCTACAATGAGCAGTTCTTC.